One and the same sample provided the 15 T cell receptor beta chains below, sequenced in a study of metastatic and nonmetastatic thyroid tumors. Ahead of thyroid surgery, no patient had received treatment of any kind. TCRdb reprocessed the PCR reads using MiXCR. The top ten clones hold roughly 15% of a sample with roughly 34,000 clones, under 40% of them seen once. Sequencing was done on a sample of tumor tissue. The receptors come from a female donor with papillary thyroid cancer or a benign thyroid nodule (not recorded which). Some clones in this sample may be carry-over from other donors' samples.

The chain uses TRBV11-2 and TRBJ2-1, with 11 bases lining up with TRBD2. CDR3 size: 16 residues. Germline V gene data show CDR1 as SGHAT and CDR2 as FQNNGV. V shed 5 bases and J 5 bases; nucleotides not matched to a gene: 8. As DNA, the CDR3 is TGTGCCAGCAGCACCCGACTAGCGGGGTTAAACAATGAGCAGTTCTTC. The encoded protein is CASSTRLAGLNNEQFF.

The rearrangement links TRBV5-8 to TRBJ1-2; 9 bases match TRBD1. CDR1 SGHTS and CDR2 YDEGEE come from the germline V gene. Trimming at V came to 4 bases and at J to 4 bases, leaving 11 bases not matched to a gene. The CDR3 spans 16 residues. The chain's CDR3 is CASSNRDREVGYGYTF. The CDR3 DNA follows: TGTGCCAGCAGCAACCGGGACAGGGAAGTTGGCTATGGCTACACCTTC.

The CDR3 nucleotides are TGCAGTGTTCCAAACGCGGGGCGGGATGGCTACACCTTC. Its translation: CSVPNAGRDGYTF. This chain joins TRBV20-1 and TRBJ1-2, with a tentative D call TRBD1 (5 bases). CDR1 is DFQATT, CDR2 SNEGSKA, per germline (reference sequence). The CDR3 loop spans 13 amino acids. Trimming left V 7 bases short and J 6 bases short, with 18 bases between.

This clone has more than one count but fewer than ten. This chain uses TRBV2 with TRBJ1-5, with TRBD1 matching over 7 bases. The CDR3 has 13 amino acids. Germline CDR1 SNHLY, CDR2 FYNNEI. V gave up 4 bases and J gave up 5 bases; unmatched junction bases: 2. The CDR3 DNA reads TGTGCCAGCAGTGGACAGGGTTATCAGCCCCAGCATTTT. Translated: CASSGQGYQPQHF. Looking up the rest from reference TRBV2 and TRBJ1-5 gives the full variable domain: EPEVTQTPSHQVTQMGQEVILRCVPISNHLYFYWYRQILGQKVEFLVSFYNNEISEKSEIFDDQFSVERPDGSNFTLKIRSTKLEDSAMYFCASSGQGYQPQHFGDGTRLSIL.

The chain has TRBV7-9 and TRBJ1-4; maybe TRBD1 (5 bases). Germline lookup yields CDR1 SEHNR and CDR2 FQNEAQ (reference sequence). The CDR3 runs 13 residues. V was pared by 5 bases and J by 7 bases, with 11 bases between. CDR3 loop: CASSPSGTEKLFF. The CDR3 coding sequence is TGTGCCAGCAGCCCCTCAGGGACTGAAAAACTGTTTTTT.

The chain links TRBV6-6 to TRBJ2-7; 9 nucleotides align to TRBD1. Germline V lookup: CDR1 MNHNY, CDR2 SVGAGI (reference sequence). CDR3 length: 13 amino acids. J gave up 6 bases and V 0 bases, and 0 bases lay outside the gene matches. In DNA, the CDR3 is TGTGCCAGCAGTTACTCGACAGGGGGCGAGCAGTACTTC. This sequence encodes CASSYSTGGEQYF.

This clone has just a few counts. This chain links TRBV28 with TRBJ2-1; 13 nucleotides agree with TRBD2. The CDR3 length is 14 residues. The germline V gene has CDR1 MDHEN and CDR2 SYDVKM. With V trimmed by 3 bases and J by 7 bases, 0 bases remained unmatched. The CDR3: CASSLTSGRNEQFF. DNA for the CDR3: TGTGCCAGCAGTTTGACTAGCGGGAGGAATGAGCAGTTCTTC. The full variable domain, in which reference TRBV28 and TRBJ2-1 provide the parts outside the CDR3, is DVKVTQSSRYLVKRTGEKVFLECVQDMDHENMFWYRQDPGLGLRLIYFSYDVKMKEKGDIPEGYSVSREKKERFSLILESASTNQTSMYLCASSLTSGRNEQFFGPGTRLTVL.

The chain links TRBV12-3 or TRBV12-4 to TRBJ1-6; a possible D gene is TRBD1 (6 bases). Between the trimmed V and J ends, which lost 3 bases and 5 bases, there was a span of 11 bases. The CDR3 runs 15 residues. The CDR3: CASSFGQLDNSPLHF. The CDR3 DNA sequence: TGTGCCAGCAGTTTTGGACAGCTGGATAATTCACCCCTCCACTTT.

CDR3 loop: CSARGLAFTDTQYF. As DNA, the CDR3 is TGCAGTGCTAGGGGACTAGCTTTTACAGATACGCAGTATTTT. The chain uses TRBV20-1 and TRBJ2-3; 9 nucleotides match TRBD2. This CDR3 spans 14 amino acids. Germline V gene lookup returns CDR1 DFQATT and CDR2 SNEGSKA (reference sequence). V dropped 3 bases and J dropped 3; count of bases not matched to a gene: 4.

This clone was found a few times. V usage is TRBV20-1 and J usage is TRBJ2-7; 9 bases map to TRBD1. Germline assignment: CDR1 DFQATT and CDR2 SNEGSKA (reference sequence). Losses at the gene ends were 5 bases for V and 5 bases for J; bases not matched to a gene: 10. The CDR3 extends over 14 amino acids. CDR3 loop: CSAYKPGQGHEQYF. CDR3 bases: TGCAGTGCTTATAAACCGGGACAGGGACACGAGCAGTACTTC.

This clone was detected only a few times. The chain has TRBV6-2 or TRBV6-3 and TRBJ2-1; 8 nucleotides match TRBD2. Germline loops: CDR1 MNHEY, CDR2 SVGEGT. The CDR3 has 16 residues. After removal of 2 bases from V and 0 bases from J, the junction contained 3 bases not matched to a gene. The CDR3, as DNA: TGTGCCAGCAGTTACGGACTAGCCTTCTCCTACAATGAGCAGTTCTTC. This sequence encodes CASSYGLAFSYNEQFF.

The V call is TRBV7-2, the J call TRBJ1-2; 8 bases match TRBD1. The CDR3 is made up of 13 amino acids. Trimming removed 2 bases from V and 7 bases from J; junction bases left unmatched: 3. Germline V gives CDR1 SGHTA, CDR2 FQGNSA. As DNA, the CDR3 is TGTGCCAGCAGCTTATCAGGGGGCCGTGGCTACACCTTC. Translated, it gives CASSLSGGRGYTF.

This clone showed up just a few times. The rearrangement joins TRBV6-4 to TRBJ2-1; 11 bases line up with TRBD2. The CDR3 length is 17 residues. V dropped 5 bases and J dropped 0; count of bases not matched to a gene: 6. Germline V CDR1 and CDR2: MRHNA, SNTAGT. The CDR3 region is CASSYLAGGSSYNEQFF. The CDR3 region has the DNA TGTGCCAGCAGTTATCTAGCGGGGGGAAGCTCCTACAATGAGCAGTTCTTC.

V is TRBV6-5 and J is TRBJ1-3; 7 bases agree with TRBD1. In germline, CDR1 is MNHEY, CDR2 SVGAGI. The CDR3 runs to 15 residues. Trimming removed 0 bases from V and 2 bases from J; junction bases left unmatched: 1. The CDR3 region is CASSYSRGPGNTIYF. In DNA form, the CDR3 reads TGTGCCAGCAGTTACTCGAGGGGGCCTGGAAACACCATATATTTT.

The chain is built from TRBV2 and TRBJ1-1; the D gene is possibly TRBD1 (6 bases). Trimming shortened V by 2 bases and J by 1 base, and 17 bases separated the two germline ends. CDR3 length: 17 amino acids. CDR1 is SNHLY and CDR2 is FYNNEI in the germline V gene. In nucleotides, the CDR3 is TGTGCCAGCAGTGAAACGTTGGGGGGCTTAAAGAACACTGAAGCTTTCTTT. It translates to CASSETLGGLKNTEAFF. Together with reference TRBV2 and TRBJ1-1, the CDR3 gives the full variable domain: EPEVTQTPSHQVTQMGQEVILRCVPISNHLYFYWYRQILGQKVEFLVSFYNNEISEKSEIFDDQFSVERPDGSNFTLKIRSTKLEDSAMYFCASSETLGGLKNTEAFFGQGTRLTVV.